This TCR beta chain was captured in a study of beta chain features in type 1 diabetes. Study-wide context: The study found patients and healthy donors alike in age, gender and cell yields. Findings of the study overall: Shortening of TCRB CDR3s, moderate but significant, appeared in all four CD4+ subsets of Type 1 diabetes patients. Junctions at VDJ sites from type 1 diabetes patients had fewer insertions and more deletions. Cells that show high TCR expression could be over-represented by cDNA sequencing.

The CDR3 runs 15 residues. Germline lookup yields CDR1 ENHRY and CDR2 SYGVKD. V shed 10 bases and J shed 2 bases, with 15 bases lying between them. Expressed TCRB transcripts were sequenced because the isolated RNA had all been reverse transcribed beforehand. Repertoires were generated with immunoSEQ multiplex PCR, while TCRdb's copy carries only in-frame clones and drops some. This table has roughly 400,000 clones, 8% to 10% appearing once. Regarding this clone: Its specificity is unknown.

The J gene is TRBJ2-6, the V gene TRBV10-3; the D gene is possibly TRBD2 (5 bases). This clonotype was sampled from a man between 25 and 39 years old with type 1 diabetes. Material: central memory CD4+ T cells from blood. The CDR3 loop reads CATARADPGANVLTF. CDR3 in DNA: TGTGCCACAGCGCGGGCGGACCCTGGGGCCAACGTCCTGACTTTC.